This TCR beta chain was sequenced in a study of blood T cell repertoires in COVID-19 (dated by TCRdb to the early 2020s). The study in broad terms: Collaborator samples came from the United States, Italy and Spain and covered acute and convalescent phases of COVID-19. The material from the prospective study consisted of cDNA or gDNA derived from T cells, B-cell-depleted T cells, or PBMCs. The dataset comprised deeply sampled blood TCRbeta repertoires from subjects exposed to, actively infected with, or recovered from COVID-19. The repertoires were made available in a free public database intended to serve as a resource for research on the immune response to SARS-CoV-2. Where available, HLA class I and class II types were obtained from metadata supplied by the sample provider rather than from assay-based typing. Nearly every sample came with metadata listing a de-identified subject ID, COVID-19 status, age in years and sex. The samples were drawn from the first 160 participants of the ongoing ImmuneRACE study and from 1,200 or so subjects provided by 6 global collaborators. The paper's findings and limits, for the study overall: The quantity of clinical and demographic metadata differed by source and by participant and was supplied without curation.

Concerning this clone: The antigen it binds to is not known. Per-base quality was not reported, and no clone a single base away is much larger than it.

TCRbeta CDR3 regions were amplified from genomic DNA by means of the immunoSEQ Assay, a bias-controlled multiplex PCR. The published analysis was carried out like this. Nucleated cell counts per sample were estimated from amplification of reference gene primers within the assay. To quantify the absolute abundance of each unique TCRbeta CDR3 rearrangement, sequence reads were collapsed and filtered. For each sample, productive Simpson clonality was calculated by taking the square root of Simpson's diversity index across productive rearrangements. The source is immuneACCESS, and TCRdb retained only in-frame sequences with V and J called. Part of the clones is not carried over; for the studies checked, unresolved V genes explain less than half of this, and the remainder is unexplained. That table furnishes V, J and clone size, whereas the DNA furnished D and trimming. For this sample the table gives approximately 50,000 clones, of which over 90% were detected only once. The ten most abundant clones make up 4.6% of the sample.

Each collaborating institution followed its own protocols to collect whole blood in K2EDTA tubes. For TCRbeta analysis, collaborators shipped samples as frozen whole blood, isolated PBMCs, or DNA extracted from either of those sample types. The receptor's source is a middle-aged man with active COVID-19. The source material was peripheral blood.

CDR3 protein: CASGTGTTGNTIYF. The DNA sequence reads TGTGCCAGCGGAACAGGGACGACTGGAAACACCATATATTTT. The chain uses TRBV6-5 and TRBJ1-3, with TRBD1 tentatively as D gene (6 bases match). Including cysteine and phenylalanine, the CDR3 has 14 amino acids. The CDR3 DNA has 42 bases and is translated from base 1. The germline V gene provides CDR1 MNHEY and CDR2 SVGAGI. V and J lose 8 bases and 2 bases, and a span of 13 bases separates them.